The T cell receptor beta chain under discussion was sequenced for a study of Graves' ophthalmopathy and Graves' hyperthyroidism (dated by TCRdb to the late 2010s). Looking at the study overall: Stable hyperthyroidism was defined as no progression to ophthalmopathy within 18 months of follow-up. The study used signatures of the TCR beta repertoire to tell Graves' ophthalmopathy apart from Graves' hyperthyroidism and to predict which patients would progress to ophthalmopathy. In total, around 140 blood samples were TCR-sequenced: around 42 ophthalmopathy, some 75 hyperthyroidism and around 17 hyperthyroidism-to-ophthalmopathy patients. A discovery set of 100 patients (approximately 42 ophthalmopathy, approximately 58 stable hyperthyroidism) was enrolled to explore V-J signatures distinguishing ophthalmopathy from hyperthyroidism. An independent validation cohort was composed of 18 hyperthyroidism patients and 17 patients who later progressed from hyperthyroidism to ophthalmopathy. In roughly six hyperthyroidism patients, the T-cell repertoires found in thyroid tissue were compared with those found in blood. Following sampling, methimazole starting at 30 mg daily was administered to hyperthyroidism patients, and high-dose intravenous methylprednisolone was administered to ophthalmopathy patients.

Details on this clonotype: Its antigen is still unknown. Base qualities were left out, and no much larger clone turns up one base away.

The CDR1 and CDR2 encoded by the germline V gene (reference sequence) are DFQATT and SNEGSKA. Measured from the cysteine to the phenylalanine, the CDR3 is 13 residues long. Kept here is only the CDR3 DNA, which spans 39 bases and is read in frame from base 1. The paper as a whole reports these results and caveats: Most expanded thyroid clonotypes with frequency above 0.001 were also detected in blood, suggesting blood repertoires may reflect the thyroid immune response. In validation, the model predicted ophthalmopathy progression with over 60% sensitivity and 72.22% specificity; 12 predicted patients were CT-confirmed with GO in a median of around 6 months. No statistical method was used to predetermine the sample size, and group allocation was not hidden from the investigators. Ophthalmopathy was separated from stable hyperthyroidism by the 13-signature model with more than 85% sensitivity and around 81% specificity in cross-validation and with 80%/75% in the test set.

For repertoire sequencing, TCR beta CDR3 regions were amplified from RNA transcripts. The first round of RT-PCR was done with HTBI primers and the Qiagen OneStep RT-PCR kit, and was followed by a second round of multiplex PCR, then size selection and purification. Libraries were sequenced on an Illumina HiSeq2000 using paired-end 100 bp reads. In the authors' own workflow: SOAPnuke was used to process the reads, throwing out any read that had adapters, had uncalled bases, had a mean Phred below 15, or lacked an exact constant-primer or identifier match. COPE v1.2.5 was used to merge the high-quality paired reads. Each unique nucleotide sequence was defined as a clonotype, and clonotypes were aligned to IMGT TRB V, D and J references with MiTCR v1.1. Only V-J combinations with frequency above 0.0001 were analysed, covering 98% to 99.2% of repertoires. For each V-J combination, a TCR clonal expansion and chaos score was defined as the ratio of F50 clonal expansion to chaos observed in the TCRdist matrix. Welch's t-statistics and random forest were used to reduce features to 13 V-J combinations, which were fed into a naive Bayes classifier. The Morisita-Horn index was used to measure how similar the thyroid and blood repertoires were. Clones were called with MiXCR by TCRdb after fastp trimmed the public reads at Q25, and only in-frame beta chains were retained. Entries that share a CDR3 protein sequence are merged under the most common genes and DNA. The V and J calls shown here were made by TCRdb, not taken from the authors' results. This sample is represented by a few hundred thousand distinct CDR3 sequences; 35% to 40% of them were singletons. The ten largest make up less than 4.5% of the sample.

The hyperthyroidism patients were 18 to 65 years old and newly diagnosed, with a disease duration of less than 2 months. Patients with other autoimmune diseases, uncontrolled infections, pregnancy or lactation were excluded from the study. Diagnosis was based on clinical symptoms, serum thyroxine, TRAb, thyroid ultrasound and orbital computed tomography. Total RNA was extracted using Trizol reagent, and RNA quality was checked on an Agilent 2100 Bioanalyzer. This sequence was found in an adult man with Graves' hyperthyroidism. The chain is assembled from TRBV20-1 and TRBJ1-2; TRBD1 fits 7 bases in the junction. The material sequenced was peripheral blood or thyroid tissue (not recorded which). This receptor carries the CDR3 CSIGQGGGSGYTF. The nucleotides are TGCAGCATCGGGCAGGGGGGAGGTTCTGGCTACACCTTC.